Listed here are 24 T cell receptor beta chains from one sample, sequenced in a study of shared clonotypes between healthy human individuals. TCRdb's table, derived via immunoSEQ multiplex PCR, lists solely in-frame clones and lacks some. The data contain about 380,000 clones, just over 95% of them seen just once; the ten biggest clones take up around 0.3%. Sequencing was carried out using memory CD8+ T cells sorted from blood. Subset: CD45RO+ cells pooled with CCR7-negative TemRA cells. Every receptor here comes from a man between 25 and 39 years old in good health.

The chain combines TRBV4-2 with TRBJ2-3, with 10 nucleotides matching TRBD2. The CDR3 has 18 residues. J was trimmed by 0 bases and V by 0 bases; bases with no gene match: 6. CDR1 is LGHNA, CDR2 YNFKEQ, per germline. CDR3 nucleotides: TGTGCCAGCAGCCAAGATCTAGCGGGAGCCGCCAGCACAGATACGCAGTATTTT. Translating it yields CASSQDLAGAASTDTQYF.

The chain employs TRBV30 and TRBJ2-1; possible D gene TRBD2, 5 bases. With 2 bases removed from V and 3 bases from J, the gap between germline ends came to 14 bases. Germline V lookup: CDR1 GTSNPN, CDR2 SVGIG (reference sequence). The CDR3 is made up of 15 amino acids. The CDR3, as DNA: TGTGCCTGGAGTTGGACTCCTACTGGCTACAATGAGCAGTTCTTC. Translating it yields CAWSWTPTGYNEQFF.

V is TRBV13 and J is TRBJ2-3, with 14 nucleotides matching TRBD2. The CDR3 extends over 15 amino acids. V lost 3 bases to trimming and J lost 5 bases; unmatched junction nucleotides: 1. The germline V gene encodes CDR1 PRHDT and CDR2 FYEKMQ (reference sequence). CDR3 amino acids: CASSFGLAGGDTQYF. The CDR3 DNA follows: TGTGCCAGCAGCTTTGGACTAGCGGGAGGAGATACGCAGTATTTT.

This chain connects TRBV28 to TRBJ2-2; 8 bases are a match to TRBD1. J lost 0 bases, V lost 0 bases, and 0 bases had no gene match. The CDR3 consists of 16 residues. Germline-derived CDR1 and CDR2 are MDHEN and SYDVKM. CDR3 nucleotide sequence: TGTGCCAGCAGTTTATGGACAGGGGCGAACACCGGGGAGCTGTTTTTT. Translated, it gives CASSLWTGANTGELFF.

CDR3 bases: TGCGGAGGGACTAGCGGGAGAGGCGAGCAGTACTTC. Translation gives CGGTSGRGEQYF. The chain links TRBV29-1 to TRBJ2-7; 14 nucleotides match TRBD2. CDR3 length equals 12 residues. CDR1 is SQVTM and CDR2 is ANQGSEA in the germline V gene.

V and J are TRBV29-1 and TRBJ2-5; a weak D match, TRBD2 (6 bases). Trimming took off 4 bases at V and 3 bases at J, with 18 bases between the two ends. Germline V gives CDR1 SQVTM, CDR2 ANQGSEA. This CDR3 comprises 15 residues. In nucleotides, the CDR3 is TGCAGCGTTGTAAAAGGGGACTCCAAGAAAGAGACCCAGTACTTC. This encodes CSVVKGDSKKETQYF.

CDR3 nucleotides: TGTGCCAGCAGCTCCCGGGACAGGGTAGACATTCAGTACTTC. Amino acids: CASSSRDRVDIQYF. The V call is TRBV7-2, the J call TRBJ2-4; 9 nucleotides line up with TRBD1. Germline CDR1 SGHTA, CDR2 FQGNSA. V gave up 4 bases and J gave up 8 bases; unmatched junction bases: 6. This CDR3 spans 14 amino acids. The variable domain in full, completed from reference TRBV7-2 and TRBJ2-4, reads GAGVSQSPSNKVTEKGKDVELRCDPISGHTALYWYRQSLGQGLEFLIYFQGNSAPDKSGLPSDRFSAERTGGSVSTLTIQRTQQEDSAVYLCASSSRDRVDIQYFGAGTRLSVL.

For the CDR3, the DNA is TGTGCCATCAGTGAGAAGAGCGGGACGGGCGACATTCAGTACTTC. Residues: CAISEKSGTGDIQYF. The rearrangement joins TRBV10-3 to TRBJ2-4; TRBD2 matches at 7 bases. V was pared by 2 bases and J by 8 bases, with 9 bases of the junction left unmatched. Germline CDR1 is ENHRY and CDR2 is SYGVKD. CDR3 length: 15 residues.

The chain is built from TRBV30 and TRBJ2-1; 9 positions match TRBD2. The CDR3 is 12 residues long. Looked up from germline, CDR1 is GTSNPN and CDR2 is SVGIG (reference sequence). V was clipped by 3 bases and J by 6 bases; unmatched bases: 0. CDR3 coding DNA: TGTGCCTGGAGGGGACTAGCCAATGAGCAGTTCTTC. Translation: CAWRGLANEQFF.

The table lists this clone with a count of one. The chain is built from TRBV7-8 and TRBJ2-1; TRBD2 matches 14 bases. Germline V gives CDR1 SGHVS, CDR2 FQNEAQ. The CDR3 loop spans 15 amino acids. J was trimmed by 6 bases and V by 3 bases; bases with no gene match: 1. The CDR3 spells CASSLTSGRANEQFF. In DNA, the CDR3 is TGTGCCAGCAGCTTGACTAGCGGGAGGGCCAATGAGCAGTTCTTC.

The CDR3 region has the DNA TGCGCCAGCAGCTTGGGGGAGCATGGAAACACCATATATTTT. As protein: CASSLGEHGNTIYF. The V and J genes are TRBV5-1 and TRBJ1-3; D is undetermined. Trimming took off 0 bases at V and 3 bases at J, with 7 bases between the two ends. Germline lookup yields CDR1 SGHRS and CDR2 YFSETQ. CDR3 length: 14 residues. The full variable domain, completed using reference TRBV5-1 and TRBJ1-3, is KAGVTQTPRYLIKTRGQQVTLSCSPISGHRSVSWYQQTPGQGLQFLFEYFSETQRNKGNFPGRFSGRQFSNSRSEMNVSTLELGDSALYLCASSLGEHGNTIYFGEGSWLTVV.

The CDR3 bases are TGTGCCAGCAGTCCCGCCGGGGGGAAGGGTGATCAGCCCCAGCATTTT. Residues: CASSPAGGKGDQPQHF. The V call is TRBV27, the J call TRBJ1-5; tentatively, D is TRBD1 (5 bases). Germline CDR1 MNHEY, CDR2 SMNVEV (reference sequence). CDR3 length: 16 residues. V shed 5 bases and J shed 5 bases, with 19 bases lying between them.

This clone was seen just once. V usage is TRBV2 and J usage is TRBJ1-3; possible D gene TRBD1, 5 bases. The germline gives CDR1 SNHLY, CDR2 FYNNEI. V lost 4 bases to trimming and J lost 2 bases, with 15 bases between them. CDR3 length equals 16 residues. CDR3 sequence reads: CASSAEGRRAGNTIYF. The CDR3 DNA sequence: TGTGCCAGCAGTGCGGAGGGGCGCAGGGCTGGAAACACCATATATTTT.

The chain carries TRBV7-2 and TRBJ2-4; 8 bases are a match to TRBD1. Trimming cost V 2 bases and J 7 bases; bases outside gene matches: 4. Per the germline V gene, CDR1 is SGHTA and CDR2 is FQGNSA. This CDR3 region has 14 residues. The CDR3 protein is CASSLTGGYNIQYF. In nucleotides, the CDR3 is TGTGCCAGCAGCTTAACAGGGGGTTATAACATTCAGTACTTC.

V gene TRBV5-5 combines with J gene TRBJ1-3, with a tentative D call TRBD1 (6 bases). Trimming pared 4 bases from V and 0 bases from J, leaving 17 bases between. CDR1 and CDR2 (germline): SGHKS, YYEKEE (reference sequence). The CDR3 loop spans 17 amino acids. CDR3 amino acids: CASSLRQAQFSGNTIYF. The CDR3 DNA sequence: TGTGCCAGCAGCCTCCGACAGGCTCAATTCTCTGGAAACACCATATATTTT.

This rearrangement joins TRBV6-1 to TRBJ2-1; D ambiguous. V was shortened by 1 base and J by 6 bases, with 4 bases between the two germline ends. Per the germline V gene, CDR1 is MNHNS and CDR2 is SASEGT. The CDR3 totals 12 residues. CDR3 in amino acids: CASSEGGNEQFF. The CDR3, as DNA: TGTGCCAGCAGTGAAGGGGGCAATGAGCAGTTCTTC.

The chain links TRBV6-5 to TRBJ1-2; D gene ambiguous. The CDR3 consists of 10 residues. V gave up 9 bases and J gave up 2 bases, with 4 bases separating them. The germline V gene has CDR1 MNHEY and CDR2 SVGAGI. The CDR3 spells CASYNYGYTF. DNA of the CDR3: TGTGCCAGTTACAACTATGGCTACACCTTC.

This sequence joins TRBV30 and TRBJ2-5; D is ambiguous. Trimming took 5 bases from V and 5 from J, leaving 6 bases between them. The V gene's germline CDR1 is GTSNPN and CDR2 SVGIG (reference sequence). CDR3 length equals 10 residues. CDR3 sequence (DNA): TGTGCCTGGGGACGGGAGACCCAGTACTTC. Translating gives CAWGRETQYF.

The chain is built from TRBV5-1 and TRBJ2-1; D unresolved. The CDR3 has 15 residues. V was shortened by 2 bases and J by 4 bases, with 13 bases between the two germline ends. Germline V gene sequence: CDR1 SGHRS, CDR2 YFSETQ. The CDR3 loop is CASSFVQLGYNEQFF. CDR3 in DNA: TGCGCCAGCAGCTTCGTCCAGCTGGGTTACAATGAGCAGTTCTTC.

This chain joins TRBV19 and TRBJ2-4, with D maybe TRBD1 (5 bases). Trimming pared 2 bases from V and 4 bases from J, leaving 12 bases between. The CDR3 has 15 amino acids. Germline values: CDR1 LNHDA, CDR2 SQIVND (reference sequence). CDR3 bases: TGTGCCAGTAGTATATACCGGACACCAAAAAACATTCAGTACTTC. Translation: CASSIYRTPKNIQYF.

With respect to this clone: This same CDR3 is encoded by further DNA sequences in the sample. V is TRBV7-2 and J is TRBJ2-1, with 9 nucleotides matching TRBD2. The V gene end was trimmed by 2 bases and the J gene end by 1 base; junction bases not matched to a gene: 0. Germline loops: CDR1 SGHTA, CDR2 FQGNSA. The CDR3 is made up of 15 amino acids. As DNA, the CDR3 is TGTGCCAGCAGCTTACTAGCGGGGTCCTACAATGAGCAGTTCTTC. Encoded protein: CASSLLAGSYNEQFF.

CDR3 sequence: CAISESGSYEQYF. The CDR3 DNA follows: TGTGCCATCAGTGAGTCGGGCTCCTACGAGCAGTACTTC. The gene calls are TRBV10-3 and TRBJ2-7, with D uncertain. Germline V gene data show CDR1 as ENHRY and CDR2 as SYGVKD. With 0 bases removed from V and 0 bases from J, the gap between germline ends came to 3 bases. This CDR3 has 13 residues.

This clone was seen once. V usage is TRBV5-4 and J usage is TRBJ2-1, with D possibly TRBD2 on 5 matching bases. CDR3 length: 14 amino acids. Germline loops: CDR1 SGHNT, CDR2 YYREEE (reference sequence). V lost 2 bases and J 7 bases, leaving 13 bases between the germline ends. The CDR3 nucleotides are TGTGCCAGCAGCTTCCAGCGGCCCTCGAATGAGCAGTTCTTC. Protein product: CASSFQRPSNEQFF.

The chain uses TRBV2 and TRBJ1-2; D not certain. Germline V gene sequence: CDR1 SNHLY, CDR2 FYNNEI. This CDR3 contains 12 residues. With 4 bases removed from V and 5 bases from J, the gap between germline ends came to 8 bases. CDR3 nucleotide sequence: TGTGCCAGCAGTGTACCGGGATATGGCTACACCTTC. Amino acids: CASSVPGYGYTF.